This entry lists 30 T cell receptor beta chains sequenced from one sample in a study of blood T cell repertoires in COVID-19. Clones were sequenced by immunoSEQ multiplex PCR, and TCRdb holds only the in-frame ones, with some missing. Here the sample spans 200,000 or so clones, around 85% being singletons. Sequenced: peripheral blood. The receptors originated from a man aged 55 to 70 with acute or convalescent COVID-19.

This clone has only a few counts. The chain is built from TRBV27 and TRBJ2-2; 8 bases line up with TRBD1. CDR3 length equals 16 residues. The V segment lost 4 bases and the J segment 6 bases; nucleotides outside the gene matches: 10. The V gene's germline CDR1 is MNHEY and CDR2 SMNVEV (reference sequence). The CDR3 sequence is CASSYLDRVKAGELFF. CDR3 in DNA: TGTGCCAGCAGTTACCTGGACAGGGTGAAGGCCGGGGAGCTGTTTTTT.

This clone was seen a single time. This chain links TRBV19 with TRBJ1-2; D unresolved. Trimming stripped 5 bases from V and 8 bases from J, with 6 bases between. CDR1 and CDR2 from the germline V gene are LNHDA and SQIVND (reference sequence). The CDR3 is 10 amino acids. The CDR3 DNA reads TGTGCCAGTAGTGAGAAAGGCTACACCTTC. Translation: CASSEKGYTF.

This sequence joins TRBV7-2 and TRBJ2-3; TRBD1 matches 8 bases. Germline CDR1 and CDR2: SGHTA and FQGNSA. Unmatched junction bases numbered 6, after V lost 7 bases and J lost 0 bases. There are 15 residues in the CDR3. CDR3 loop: CASTRQGYSTDTQYF. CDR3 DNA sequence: TGTGCCAGCACCCGACAGGGGTATAGCACAGATACGCAGTATTTT.

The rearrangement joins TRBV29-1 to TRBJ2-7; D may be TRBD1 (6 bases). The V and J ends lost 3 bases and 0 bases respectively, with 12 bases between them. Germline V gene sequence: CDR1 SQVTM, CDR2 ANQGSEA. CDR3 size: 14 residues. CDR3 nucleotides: TGCAGCGTTGAGGTCCAGACAGGCTCCTACGAGCAGTACTTC. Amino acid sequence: CSVEVQTGSYEQYF.

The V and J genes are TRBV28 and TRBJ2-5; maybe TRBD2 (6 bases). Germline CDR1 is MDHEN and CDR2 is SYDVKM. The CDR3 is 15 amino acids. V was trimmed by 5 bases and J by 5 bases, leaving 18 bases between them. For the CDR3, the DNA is TGTGCCAGCAGTCTGGGCGGGTGTGGGGGGGAGACCCAGTACTTC. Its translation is CASSLGGCGGETQYF.

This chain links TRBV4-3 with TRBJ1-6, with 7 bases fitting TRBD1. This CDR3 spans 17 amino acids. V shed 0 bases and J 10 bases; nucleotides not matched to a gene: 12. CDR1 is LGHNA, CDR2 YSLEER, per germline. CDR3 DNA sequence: TGCGCCAGCAGCCAAGATCAGACAGGGCTGGCCGGGTCACCCCTCCACTTT. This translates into CASSQDQTGLAGSPLHF.

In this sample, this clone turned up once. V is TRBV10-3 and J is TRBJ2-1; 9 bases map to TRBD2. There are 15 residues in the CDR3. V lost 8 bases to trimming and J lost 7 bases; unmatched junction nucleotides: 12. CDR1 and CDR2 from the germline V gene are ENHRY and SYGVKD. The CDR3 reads CAILKAGGSTNEQFF. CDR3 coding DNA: TGTGCCATCTTGAAAGCGGGAGGATCCACTAATGAGCAGTTCTTC.

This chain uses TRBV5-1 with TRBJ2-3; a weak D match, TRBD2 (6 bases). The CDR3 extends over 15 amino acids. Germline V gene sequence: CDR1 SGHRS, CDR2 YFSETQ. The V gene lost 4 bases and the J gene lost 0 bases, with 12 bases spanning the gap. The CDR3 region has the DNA TGCGCCAGCAGCGGAGGGGACTCTAGCACAGATACGCAGTATTTT. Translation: CASSGGDSSTDTQYF.

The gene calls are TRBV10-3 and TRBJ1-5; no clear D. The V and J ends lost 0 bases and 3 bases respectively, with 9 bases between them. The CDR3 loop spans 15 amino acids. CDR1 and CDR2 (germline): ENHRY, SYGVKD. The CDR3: CAISESPGNNQPQHF. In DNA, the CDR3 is TGTGCCATCAGTGAGTCACCGGGGAACAATCAGCCCCAGCATTTT.

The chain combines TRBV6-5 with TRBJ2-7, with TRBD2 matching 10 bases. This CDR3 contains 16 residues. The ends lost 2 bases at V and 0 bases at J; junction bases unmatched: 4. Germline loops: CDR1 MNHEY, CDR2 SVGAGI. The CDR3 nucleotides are TGTGCCAGCAGTTACGCATCTAGCGGGAGCTCCTACGAGCAGTACTTC. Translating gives CASSYASSGSSYEQYF.

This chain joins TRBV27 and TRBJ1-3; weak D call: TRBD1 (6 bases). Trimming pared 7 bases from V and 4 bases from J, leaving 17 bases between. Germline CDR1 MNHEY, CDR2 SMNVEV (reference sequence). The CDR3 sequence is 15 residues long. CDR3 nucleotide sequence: TGTGCCAGCAAACAGGGTTTGGATTGGGGAAACACCATATATTTT. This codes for CASKQGLDWGNTIYF.

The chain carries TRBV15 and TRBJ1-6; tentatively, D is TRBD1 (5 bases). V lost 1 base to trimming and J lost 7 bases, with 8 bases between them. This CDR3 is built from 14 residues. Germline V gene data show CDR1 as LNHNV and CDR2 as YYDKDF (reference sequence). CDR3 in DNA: TGTGCCACCAGCAGAGGCGGGACCAATTCACCCCTCCACTTT. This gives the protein CATSRGGTNSPLHF.

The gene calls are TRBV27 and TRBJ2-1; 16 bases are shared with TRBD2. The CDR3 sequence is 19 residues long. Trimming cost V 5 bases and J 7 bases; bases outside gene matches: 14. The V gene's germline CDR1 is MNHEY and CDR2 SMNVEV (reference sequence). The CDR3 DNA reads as TGTGCCAGCAGTCCCGGGACTAGCGGGAGGGCCGGAAGAGGGAATGAGCAGTTCTTC. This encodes CASSPGTSGRAGRGNEQFF.

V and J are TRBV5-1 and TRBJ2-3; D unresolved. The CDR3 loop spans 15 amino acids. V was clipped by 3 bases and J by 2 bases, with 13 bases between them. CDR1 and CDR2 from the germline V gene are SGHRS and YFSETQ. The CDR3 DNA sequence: TGCGCCAGCAGCTATGATCAAGTAGTCACAGATACGCAGTATTTT. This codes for CASSYDQVVTDTQYF.

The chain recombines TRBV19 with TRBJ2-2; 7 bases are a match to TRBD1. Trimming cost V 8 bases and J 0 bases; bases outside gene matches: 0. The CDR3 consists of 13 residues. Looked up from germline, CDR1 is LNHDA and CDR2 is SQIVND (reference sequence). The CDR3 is CASGTANTGELFF. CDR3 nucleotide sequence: TGTGCCAGTGGGACAGCGAACACCGGGGAGCTGTTTTTT.

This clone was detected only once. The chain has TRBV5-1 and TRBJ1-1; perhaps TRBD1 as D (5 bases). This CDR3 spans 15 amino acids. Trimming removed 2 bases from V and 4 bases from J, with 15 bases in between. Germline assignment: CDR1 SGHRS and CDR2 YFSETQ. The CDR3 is CASSLHTDRSTEAFF. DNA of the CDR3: TGCGCCAGCAGCTTACATACAGACAGAAGCACTGAAGCTTTCTTT.

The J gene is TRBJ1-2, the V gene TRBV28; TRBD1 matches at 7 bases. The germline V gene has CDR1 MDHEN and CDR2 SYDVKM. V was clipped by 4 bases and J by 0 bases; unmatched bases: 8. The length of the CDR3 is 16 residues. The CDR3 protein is CASSSHLGQANYGYTF. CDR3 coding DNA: TGTGCCAGCAGTTCTCACTTAGGACAGGCTAACTATGGCTACACCTTC.

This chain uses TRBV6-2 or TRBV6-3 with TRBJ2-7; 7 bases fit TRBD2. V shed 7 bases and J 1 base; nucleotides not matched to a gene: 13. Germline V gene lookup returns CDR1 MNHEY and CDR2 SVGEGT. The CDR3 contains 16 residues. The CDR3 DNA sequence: TGTGCCAGCACCCCTAACAAGGCGGGGGATTCCTACGAGCAGTACTTC. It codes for CASTPNKAGDSYEQYF.

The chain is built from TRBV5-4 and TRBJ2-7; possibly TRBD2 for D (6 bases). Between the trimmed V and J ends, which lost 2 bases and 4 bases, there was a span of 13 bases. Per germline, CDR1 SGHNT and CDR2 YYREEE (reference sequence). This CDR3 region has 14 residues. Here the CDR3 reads CASSFDAGPYEQYF. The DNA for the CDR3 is TGTGCCAGCAGCTTTGACGCGGGACCGTACGAGCAGTACTTC.

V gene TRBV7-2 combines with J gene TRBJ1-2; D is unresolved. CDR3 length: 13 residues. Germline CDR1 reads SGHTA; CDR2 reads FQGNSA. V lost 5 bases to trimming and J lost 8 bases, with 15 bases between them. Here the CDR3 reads CASSPLSAGGYTF. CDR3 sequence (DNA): TGTGCCAGCAGCCCACTATCAGCTGGGGGCTACACCTTC. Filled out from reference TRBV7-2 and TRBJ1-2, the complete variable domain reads GAGVSQSPSNKVTEKGKDVELRCDPISGHTALYWYRQSLGQGLEFLIYFQGNSAPDKSGLPSDRFSAERTGGSVSTLTIQRTQQEDSAVYLCASSPLSAGGYTFGSGTRLTVV.

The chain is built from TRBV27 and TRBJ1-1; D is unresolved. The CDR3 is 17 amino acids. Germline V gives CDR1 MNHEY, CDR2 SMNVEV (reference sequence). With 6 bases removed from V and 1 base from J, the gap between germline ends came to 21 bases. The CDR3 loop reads CASRITRPPLGNTEAFF. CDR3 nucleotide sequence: TGTGCCAGCAGAATTACCCGTCCCCCGCTCGGGAACACTGAAGCTTTCTTT.

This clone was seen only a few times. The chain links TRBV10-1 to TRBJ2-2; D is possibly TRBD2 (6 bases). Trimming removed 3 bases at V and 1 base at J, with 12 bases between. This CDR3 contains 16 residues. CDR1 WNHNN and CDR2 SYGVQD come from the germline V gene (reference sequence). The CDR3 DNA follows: TGCGCCAGCAGTGAAATCGAGGGAGGGAACACCGGGGAGCTGTTTTTT. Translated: CASSEIEGGNTGELFF.

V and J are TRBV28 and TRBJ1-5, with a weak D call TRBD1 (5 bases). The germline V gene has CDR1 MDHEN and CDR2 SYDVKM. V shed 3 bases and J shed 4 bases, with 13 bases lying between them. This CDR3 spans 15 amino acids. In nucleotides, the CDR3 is TGTGCCAGCAGTTTCCTCGCCAGGGCTAATCAGCCCCAGCATTTT. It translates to CASSFLARANQPQHF.

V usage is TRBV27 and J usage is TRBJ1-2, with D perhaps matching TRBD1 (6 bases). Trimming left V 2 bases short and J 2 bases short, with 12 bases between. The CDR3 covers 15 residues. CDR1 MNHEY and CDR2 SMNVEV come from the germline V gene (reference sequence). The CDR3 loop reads CASSLTKQGNYGYTF. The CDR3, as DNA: TGTGCCAGCAGTTTAACCAAACAGGGAAACTATGGCTACACCTTC.

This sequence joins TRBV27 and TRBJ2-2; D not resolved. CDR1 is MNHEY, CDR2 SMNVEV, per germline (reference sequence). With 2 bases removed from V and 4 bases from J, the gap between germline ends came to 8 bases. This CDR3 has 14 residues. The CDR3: CASSLGPRTGELFF. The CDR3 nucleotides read TGTGCCAGCAGTTTAGGGCCCCGCACCGGGGAGCTGTTTTTT.

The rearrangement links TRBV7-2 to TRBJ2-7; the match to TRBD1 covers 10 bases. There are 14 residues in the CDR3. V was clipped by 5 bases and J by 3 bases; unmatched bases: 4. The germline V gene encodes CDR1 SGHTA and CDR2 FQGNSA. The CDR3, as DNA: TGTGCCAGCAGCCCGGGACAGGGGATCTACGAGCAGTACTTC. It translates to CASSPGQGIYEQYF.

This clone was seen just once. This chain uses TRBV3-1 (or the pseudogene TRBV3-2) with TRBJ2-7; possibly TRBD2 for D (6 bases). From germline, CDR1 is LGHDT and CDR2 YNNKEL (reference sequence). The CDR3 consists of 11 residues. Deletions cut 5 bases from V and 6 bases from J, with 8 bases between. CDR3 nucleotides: TGTGCCAGCAGCTTCGGGGGCGAGCAGTACTTC. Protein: CASSFGGEQYF.

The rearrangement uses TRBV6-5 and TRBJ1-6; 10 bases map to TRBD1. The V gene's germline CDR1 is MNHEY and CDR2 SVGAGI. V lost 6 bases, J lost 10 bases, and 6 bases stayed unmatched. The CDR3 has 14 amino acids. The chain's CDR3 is CASRQGTGVSPLHF. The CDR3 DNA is TGTGCCAGCAGACAGGGGACAGGGGTCTCACCCCTCCACTTT.

CDR3 in amino acids: CATRTIGTPSTDTQYF. As DNA, the CDR3 is TGTGCCACCAGAACAATAGGGACACCTAGCACAGATACGCAGTATTTT. V gene TRBV24-1 combines with J gene TRBJ2-3, with D possibly being TRBD1 (6 bases). The CDR3 consists of 16 residues. Germline V gives CDR1 KGHDR, CDR2 SFDVKD. The V and J ends lost 7 bases and 0 bases respectively, with 16 bases between them.

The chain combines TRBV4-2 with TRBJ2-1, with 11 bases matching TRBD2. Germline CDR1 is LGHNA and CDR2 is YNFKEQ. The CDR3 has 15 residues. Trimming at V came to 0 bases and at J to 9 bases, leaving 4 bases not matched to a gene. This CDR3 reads CASSQELAGVAEQFF. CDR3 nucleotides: TGTGCCAGCAGCCAAGAACTAGCGGGAGTGGCTGAGCAGTTCTTC.